Presented here are 18 T cell receptor beta chains from one specimen sequenced in a study of blood T cell repertoires in COVID-19. Produced via immunoSEQ multiplex PCR; TCRdb's table is partial and in-frame only. This sample has 180,000 or so clones, with 75% to 85% found just once. The sequenced sample was peripheral blood. The source is a middle-aged woman with COVID-19, enrolled during active disease.

As DNA, the CDR3 is TGCAGTGCCAGTGAATTGCGGGGGTACAATGAGCAGTTCTTC. Translation gives CSASELRGYNEQFF. V is TRBV20-1 and J is TRBJ2-1, with 7 bases identical to TRBD2. CDR1 is DFQATT and CDR2 is SNEGSKA in the germline V gene (reference sequence). CDR3 length: 14 residues. Trimming removed 6 bases from V and 4 bases from J; junction bases left unmatched: 9.

The chain combines TRBV28 with TRBJ1-5; D unresolved. Germline lookup yields CDR1 MDHEN and CDR2 SYDVKM. Trimming shortened V by 6 bases and J by 0 bases, and 21 bases separated the two germline ends. The CDR3 is 18 residues long. The CDR3 nucleotides are TGTGCCAGCAGGATGAAAGGAGGCCTAAAGGATAGCAATCAGCCCCAGCATTTT. The encoded protein is CASRMKGGLKDSNQPQHF.

The V call is TRBV20-1, the J call TRBJ2-5; TRBD2 matches at 10 bases. Germline V CDR1 and CDR2: DFQATT, SNEGSKA (reference sequence). With 3 bases clipped from V and 6 bases from J, the junction kept 7 bases outside the gene matches. CDR3 length equals 14 residues. The CDR3, as DNA: TGCAGTGCTAGTCCGTCTAGCGGGAGAAAGACCCAGTACTTC. Its protein is CSASPSSGRKTQYF.

The chain combines TRBV6-1 with TRBJ1-2, with D unclear. CDR1 and CDR2 (germline): MNHNS, SASEGT. CDR3 length equals 13 residues. Trimming took off 2 bases at V and 2 bases at J, with 6 bases between the two ends. The CDR3 reads CASSEHKNYGYTF. CDR3 DNA sequence: TGTGCCAGCAGTGAACACAAGAACTATGGCTACACCTTC.

The CDR3: CASSQGRPIRGLGYNEQFF. Here the CDR3 DNA reads TGCGCCAGCAGCCAAGGTAGGCCGATTAGGGGCCTAGGATACAATGAGCAGTTCTTC. The chain carries TRBV4-1 and TRBJ2-1, with D possibly matching TRBD1 (5 bases). V lost 1 base, J lost 4 bases, and 23 bases lay in between. Germline assignment: CDR1 MGHRA and CDR2 YSYEKL. CDR3 size: 19 residues.

This chain links TRBV29-1 with TRBJ2-5, with 10 bases fitting TRBD2. V lost 6 bases to trimming and J lost 1 base; unmatched junction nucleotides: 8. CDR1 and CDR2 from the germline V gene are SQVTM and ANQGSEA. The CDR3 has 15 residues. The CDR3 loop is CSVWGLAGVQETQYF. DNA for the CDR3: TGCAGCGTCTGGGGTCTAGCGGGAGTCCAAGAGACCCAGTACTTC.

This clone was counted once. The CDR3 sequence is CASSLGRDRGNNEQFF. The CDR3 nucleotides are TGCGCCAGCAGCTTGGGCCGGGACAGGGGGAACAATGAGCAGTTCTTC. This sequence joins TRBV5-1 and TRBJ2-1; 11 bases agree with TRBD1. Unmatched junction bases numbered 4, after V lost 0 bases and J lost 5 bases. Germline V lookup: CDR1 SGHRS, CDR2 YFSETQ. The CDR3 has 16 amino acids. Supplemented by reference TRBV5-1 and TRBJ2-1, the full variable domain reads KAGVTQTPRYLIKTRGQQVTLSCSPISGHRSVSWYQQTPGQGLQFLFEYFSETQRNKGNFPGRFSGRQFSNSRSEMNVSTLELGDSALYLCASSLGRDRGNNEQFFGPGTRLTVL.

This chain links TRBV9 with TRBJ1-2; D unclear. With 0 bases removed from V and 4 bases from J, the gap between germline ends came to 7 bases. The CDR3 runs 13 residues. Per the germline V gene, CDR1 is SGDLS and CDR2 is YYNGEE. CDR3 loop: CASSVGEGYGYTF. The CDR3 bases are TGTGCCAGCAGCGTAGGAGAGGGCTATGGCTACACCTTC.

The chain combines TRBV5-6 with TRBJ1-2; possible D gene TRBD1, 6 bases. The CDR3 sequence is 17 residues long. The V end lost 0 bases, the J end lost 8 bases, and 23 bases lay between the germline ends. Germline V gene data show CDR1 as SGHDT and CDR2 as YYEEEE. The CDR3 sequence: CASSLVGTSLPGGGYTF. In nucleotides, the CDR3 is TGTGCCAGCAGCTTGGTGGGGACATCGCTCCCCGGAGGAGGCTACACCTTC. The full variable domain, with the rest looked up from reference TRBV5-6 and TRBJ1-2, is DAGVTQSPTHLIKTRGQQVTLRCSPKSGHDTVSWYQQALGQGPQFIFQYYEEEERQRGNFPDRFSGHQFPNYSSELNVNALLLGDSALYLCASSLVGTSLPGGGYTFGSGTRLTVV.

The chain joins TRBV5-1 to TRBJ1-1; D not certain. Germline V CDR1 and CDR2: SGHRS, YFSETQ. The CDR3 length is 14 residues. V lost 0 bases to trimming and J lost 4 bases, with 10 bases between them. The CDR3 is CASSLEVVSTEAFF. The CDR3 DNA is TGCGCCAGCAGCTTGGAAGTAGTTTCCACTGAAGCTTTCTTT.

The V gene is TRBV5-1, the J gene TRBJ2-7; TRBD1 matches 9 bases. The trim removed 3 bases at V and 6 bases at J, leaving 13 bases unmatched. Per the germline V gene, CDR1 is SGHRS and CDR2 is YFSETQ. The CDR3 loop spans 16 amino acids. Written as DNA, the CDR3 is TGCGCCAGCAGCTGGTCCCTAGGGACAGGGCCCCTCGAGCAGTACTTC. Amino acid sequence: CASSWSLGTGPLEQYF.

The J gene is TRBJ1-5, the V gene TRBV2; no firm D call. This CDR3 is built from 15 residues. Per the germline V gene, CDR1 is SNHLY and CDR2 is FYNNEI. V was clipped by 0 bases and J by 14 bases, with 20 bases between them. CDR3 in amino acids: CASSEARGWGVFKHF. CDR3 nucleotides: TGTGCCAGCAGTGAAGCTAGAGGGTGGGGTGTTTTTAAGCATTTT.

The rearrangement links TRBV27 to TRBJ2-1; a possible D gene is TRBD1 (6 bases). Germline assignment: CDR1 MNHEY and CDR2 SMNVEV (reference sequence). The CDR3 is 17 amino acids. Trimming took 2 bases from V and 2 from J, leaving 16 bases between them. Here the CDR3 DNA reads TGTGCCAGCAGTTTAGGAAAAACAGGGAGTGCCTACAATGAGCAGTTCTTC. Translating it yields CASSLGKTGSAYNEQFF.

The chain carries TRBV21-1 and TRBJ2-3; TRBD2, the table's D call, lacks a check against the DNA. TRBV21-1 represents a pseudogene. The CDR3 extends over 17 amino acids. CDR3 region: CASYTPTDSGDTDTQYF. CDR3 in DNA: TGTGCCAGCTACACCCCCACCGATAGCGGGGATACAGATACGCAGTATTTT.

The chain uses TRBV29-1 and TRBJ1-3; D remains unclear. Deletions cut 6 bases from V and 4 bases from J, with 13 bases between. The length of the CDR3 is 13 residues. CDR1 SQVTM and CDR2 ANQGSEA come from the germline V gene. This CDR3 reads CSVSLGGGNTIYF. The CDR3 DNA reads TGCAGCGTCTCTTTGGGAGGAGGAAACACCATATATTTT.

This chain joins TRBV7-9 and TRBJ2-2; no definite D call. The CDR3 covers 17 residues. V lost 3 bases and J lost 1, with 15 bases in between. Germline V gene data show CDR1 as SEHNR and CDR2 as FQNEAQ (reference sequence). The CDR3 reads CASSFQARFVNTGELFF. CDR3 sequence (DNA): TGTGCCAGCAGCTTCCAGGCCAGGTTCGTGAACACCGGGGAGCTGTTTTTT.

V is TRBV21-1 and J is TRBJ1-5; the table's D call TRBD1 went unverified against the DNA. TRBV21-1 is a pseudogene locus. The CDR3 is 14 residues long. The CDR3 DNA follows: TGTGCCAGCAAAATGACAGGGGTGGATCAGCCCCAGCATTTT. This sequence encodes CASKMTGVDQPQHF.

At least ten counts were recorded for this clone. The chain combines TRBV6-6 with TRBJ1-1; D unresolved. Between the trimmed V and J ends, which lost 4 bases and 1 base, there was a span of 10 bases. The CDR3 spans 14 residues. The germline V gene has CDR1 MNHNY and CDR2 SVGAGI (reference sequence). CDR3 residues: CASSSGVRNTEAFF. The CDR3 bases are TGTGCCAGCAGTTCGGGTGTTCGGAACACTGAAGCTTTCTTT.